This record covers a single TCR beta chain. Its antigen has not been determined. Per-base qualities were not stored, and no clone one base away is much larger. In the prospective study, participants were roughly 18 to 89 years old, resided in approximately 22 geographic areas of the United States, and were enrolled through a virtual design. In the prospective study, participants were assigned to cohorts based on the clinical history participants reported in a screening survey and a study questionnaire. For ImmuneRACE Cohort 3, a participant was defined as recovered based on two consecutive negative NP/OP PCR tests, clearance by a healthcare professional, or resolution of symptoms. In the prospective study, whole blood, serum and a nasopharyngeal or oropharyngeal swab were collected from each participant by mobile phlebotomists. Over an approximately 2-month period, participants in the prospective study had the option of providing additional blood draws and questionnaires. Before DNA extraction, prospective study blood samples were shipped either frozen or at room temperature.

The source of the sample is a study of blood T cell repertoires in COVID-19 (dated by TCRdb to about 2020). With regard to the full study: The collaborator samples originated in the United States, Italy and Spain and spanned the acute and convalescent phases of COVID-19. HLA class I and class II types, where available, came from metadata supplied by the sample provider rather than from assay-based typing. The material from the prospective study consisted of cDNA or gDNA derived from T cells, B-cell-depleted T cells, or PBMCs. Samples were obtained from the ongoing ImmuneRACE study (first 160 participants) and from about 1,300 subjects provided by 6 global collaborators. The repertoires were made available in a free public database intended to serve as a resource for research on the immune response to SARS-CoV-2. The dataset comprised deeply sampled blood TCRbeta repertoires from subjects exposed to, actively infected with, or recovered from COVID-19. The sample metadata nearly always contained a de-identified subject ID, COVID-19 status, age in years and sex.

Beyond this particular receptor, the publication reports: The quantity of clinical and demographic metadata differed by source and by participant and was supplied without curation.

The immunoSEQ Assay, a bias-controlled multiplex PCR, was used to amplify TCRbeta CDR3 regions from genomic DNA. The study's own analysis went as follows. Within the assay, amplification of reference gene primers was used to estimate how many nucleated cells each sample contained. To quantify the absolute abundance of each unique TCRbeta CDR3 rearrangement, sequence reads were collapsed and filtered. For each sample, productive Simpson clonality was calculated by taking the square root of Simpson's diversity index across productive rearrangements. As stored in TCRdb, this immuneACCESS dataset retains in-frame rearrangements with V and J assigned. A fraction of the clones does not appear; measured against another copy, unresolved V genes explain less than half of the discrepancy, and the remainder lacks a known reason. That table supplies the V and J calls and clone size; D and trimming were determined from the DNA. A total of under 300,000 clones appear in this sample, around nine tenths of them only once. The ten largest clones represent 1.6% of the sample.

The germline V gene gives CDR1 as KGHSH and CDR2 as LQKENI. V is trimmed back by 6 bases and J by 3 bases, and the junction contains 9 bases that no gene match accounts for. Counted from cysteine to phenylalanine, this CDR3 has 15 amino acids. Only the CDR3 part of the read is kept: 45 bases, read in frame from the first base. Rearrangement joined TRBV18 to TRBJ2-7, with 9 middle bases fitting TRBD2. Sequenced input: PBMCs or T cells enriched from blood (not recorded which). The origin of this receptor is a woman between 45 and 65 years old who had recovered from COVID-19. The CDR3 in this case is CASSPTTSGHYEQYF. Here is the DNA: TGTGCCAGCTCTCCGACGACTAGCGGTCACTACGAGCAGTACTTC.